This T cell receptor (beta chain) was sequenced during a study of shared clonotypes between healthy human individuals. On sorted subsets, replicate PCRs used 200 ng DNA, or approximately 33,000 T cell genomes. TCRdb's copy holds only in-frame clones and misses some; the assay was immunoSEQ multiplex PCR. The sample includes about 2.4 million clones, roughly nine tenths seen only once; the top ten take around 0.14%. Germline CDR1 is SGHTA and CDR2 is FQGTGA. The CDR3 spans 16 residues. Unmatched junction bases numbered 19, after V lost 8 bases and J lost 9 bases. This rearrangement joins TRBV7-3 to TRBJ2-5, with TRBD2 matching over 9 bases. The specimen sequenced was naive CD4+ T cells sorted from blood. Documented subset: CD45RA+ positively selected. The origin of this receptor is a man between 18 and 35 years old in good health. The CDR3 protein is CASAQEAGGPPMAQYF. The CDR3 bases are TGTGCCAGCGCCCAGGAAGCGGGGGGTCCTCCGATGGCCCAGTACTTC.